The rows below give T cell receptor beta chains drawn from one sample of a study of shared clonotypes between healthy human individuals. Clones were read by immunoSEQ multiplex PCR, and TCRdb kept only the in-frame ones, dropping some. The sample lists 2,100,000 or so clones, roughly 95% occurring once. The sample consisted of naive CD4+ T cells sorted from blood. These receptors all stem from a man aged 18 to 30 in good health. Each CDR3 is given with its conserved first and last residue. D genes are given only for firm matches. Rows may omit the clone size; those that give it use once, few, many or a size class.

TGCGCCAGCAGCTTGGTAGATGCAACTAATGAAAAACTGTTTTTT CASSLVDATNEKLFF - 15 - TRBJ1-4 TRBV5-1
TGTGCCAGCAGTGAAGGAGCTCGTCAGCCCCAGCATTTT CASSEGARQPQHF - 13 - TRBJ1-5 TRBV2
TGTGCCAGCAGTAAACGCCAGAACACCGGGGAGCTGTTTTTT CASSKRQNTGELFF - 14 - TRBJ2-2 TRBV2
TGCGCCAGCAGCGATGGTGGCCGCGCCAACGTCCTGACTTTC CASSDGGRANVLTF once 14 - TRBJ2-6 TRBV5-1
TGCGCCAGCAGCTTGGACTTGACAACCTACGAGCAGTACTTC CASSLDLTTYEQYF once 14 - TRBJ2-7 TRBV5-1
TGTGCCAGCAGTCCGATCCGGGACAGGTCCTACGAGCAGTACTTC CASSPIRDRSYEQYF - 15 TRBD1 TRBJ2-7 TRBV11-2
TGTGCCAGCAAGAGGGGGAAGGGTGAGCAGTTCTTC CASKRGKGEQFF - 12 - TRBJ2-1 TRBV6-5
TGTGCCAGCAGCTTCGGGGGGCAACACGAGCAGTACTTC CASSFGGQHEQYF - 13 - TRBJ2-7 TRBV5-4
TGTGCCGGCAGTCGCGGGACTAGCGGGAGCCTTGAGCAGTTCTTC CAGSRGTSGSLEQFF - 15 TRBD2 TRBJ2-1 TRBV6-5
TGTGCCAGCAACGGACAGGGAAGAAAGGTGGACACTGAAGCTTTCTTT CASNGQGRKVDTEAFF - 16 TRBD1 TRBJ1-1 TRBV7-2
TGTGCCAGTAGTATTTCCCGGACCGTGAACACTGAAGCTTTCTTT CASSISRTVNTEAFF - 15 - TRBJ1-1 TRBV19
TGTGCCAGCAGCGTAGAGGGGGACCGCTCCTACGAGCAGTACTTC CASSVEGDRSYEQYF - 15 - TRBJ2-7 TRBV9
TGCGCCAGCAGTGACGGGGGCGGGTCGGACGAGCAGTACTTC CASSDGGGSDEQYF - 14 - TRBJ2-7 TRBV10-1
TGCGCCAGCAGCCAGCTAGCGACGGGGGAGACCCAGTACTTC CASSQLATGETQYF - 14 - TRBJ2-5 TRBV4-3
TGTGCCAGTAGTATAGCCGGACAGGGGGGGCACGAGCAGTACTTC CASSIAGQGGHEQYF - 15 TRBD1 TRBJ2-7 TRBV19
TGTGCCAGCAGCGTAGCCCCGGGACTACTAAGCTCCTACAATGAGCAGTTCTTC CASSVAPGLLSSYNEQFF - 18 TRBD2 TRBJ2-1 TRBV9
TGTGCCAGCAGCCAACGGGCAGGGGGCGAAAAACTGTTTTTT CASSQRAGGEKLFF - 14 TRBD1 TRBJ1-4 TRBV9
TGTGCCAGCAGTTTCGAGGGACGGAGCAATCAGCCCCAGCATTTT CASSFEGRSNQPQHF - 15 - TRBJ1-5 TRBV7-9
TGTGCCAGCAGCTTAGGACTAGGGGCCTACAATGAGCAGTTCTTC CASSLGLGAYNEQFF - 15 TRBD2 TRBJ2-1 TRBV7-3
TGTGCCAGCAGTTCCGGTGGGATAAGAGGGATCGGCTACACCTTC CASSSGGIRGIGYTF - 15 - TRBJ1-2 TRBV6-5
TGTGCCAGCAGTACCCGGGGACTAGTGGGATACGAGCAGTACTTC CASSTRGLVGYEQYF - 15 TRBD2 TRBJ2-7 TRBV27
TGTGCCAGCAGTGAATTAGGCGGGCAGGGGGGTAGCGAGCAGTACTTC CASSELGGQGGSEQYF - 16 - TRBJ2-7 TRBV25-1
TGCGCCAGCAGGCCCAGGGTGGCGGGCTACACCGGGGAGCTGTTTTTT CASRPRVAGYTGELFF - 16 - TRBJ2-2 TRBV5-1
TGTGCCAGCACCCTGGACAGGAGCTCCTATAATTCACCCCTCCACTTT CASTLDRSSYNSPLHF - 16 TRBD1 TRBJ1-6 TRBV6-6
TGTGCCAGCAGCATACTCACGCCGGGGAACCTGTTTTTT CASSILTPGNLFF - 13 - TRBJ1-4 TRBV7-9
TGTGCCAGCAGCTTAGCAACGGGAGGGAGTTACAATGAGCAGTTCTTC CASSLATGGSYNEQFF - 16 TRBD2 TRBJ2-1 TRBV7-2
TGTGCCAGCAGGAGACAAACGGTCGAGCAGTACTTC CASRRQTVEQYF - 12 - TRBJ2-7 TRBV6-8
TGTGCCAGCAGCGGGGGTACAACCTACGAGCAGTACTTC CASSGGTTYEQYF - 13 - TRBJ2-7 TRBV6-1
TGCGCCAGCAGTGAGAGTTTCCTAGGTAGCTACGAGCAGTACTTC CASSESFLGSYEQYF - 15 - TRBJ2-7 TRBV10-1
TGTGCCAGCTCAAGGGGGCAGCAAGAGACCCAGTACTTC CASSRGQQETQYF - 13 TRBD1 TRBJ2-5 TRBV18
TGTGCCAGCAGTTCCCCGTGGGGTAGCGGTTACGAGCAGTACTTC CASSSPWGSGYEQYF - 15 - TRBJ2-7 TRBV28
TGTGCCAGCAGCTTAGTAGGGAGGGCCAACCAAGAGACCCAGTACTTC CASSLVGRANQETQYF - 16 TRBD2 TRBJ2-5 TRBV7-2
TGTGCCAGCAGTTTTGGACTAGCGGGAGGGCGGGGCACCGGGGAGCTGTTTTTT CASSFGLAGGRGTGELFF once 18 TRBD2 TRBJ2-2 TRBV7-2
TGTGCCAGCAAGAATGGGCAGGGTACCTACGAGCAGTACTTC CASKNGQGTYEQYF - 14 - TRBJ2-7 TRBV6-5